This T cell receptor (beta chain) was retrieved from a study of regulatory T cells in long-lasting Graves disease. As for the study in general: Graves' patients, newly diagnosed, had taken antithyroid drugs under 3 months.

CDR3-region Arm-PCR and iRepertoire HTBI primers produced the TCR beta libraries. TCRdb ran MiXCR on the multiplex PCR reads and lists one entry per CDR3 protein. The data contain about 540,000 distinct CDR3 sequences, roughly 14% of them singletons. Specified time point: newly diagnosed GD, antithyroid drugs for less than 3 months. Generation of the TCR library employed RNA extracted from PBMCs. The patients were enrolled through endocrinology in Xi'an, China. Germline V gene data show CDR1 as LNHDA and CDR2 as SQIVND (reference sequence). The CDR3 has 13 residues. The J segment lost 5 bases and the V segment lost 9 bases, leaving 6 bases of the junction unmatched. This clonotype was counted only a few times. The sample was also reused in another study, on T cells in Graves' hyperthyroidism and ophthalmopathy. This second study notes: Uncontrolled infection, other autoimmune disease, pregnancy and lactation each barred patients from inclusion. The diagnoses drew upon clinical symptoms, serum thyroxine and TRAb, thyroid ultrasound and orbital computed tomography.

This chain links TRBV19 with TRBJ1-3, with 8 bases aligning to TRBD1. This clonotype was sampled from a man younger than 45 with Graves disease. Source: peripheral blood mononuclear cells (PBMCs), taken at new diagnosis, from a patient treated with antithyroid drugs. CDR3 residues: CASWGQDRNTIYF. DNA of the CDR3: TGTGCCAGCTGGGGACAGGACAGAAACACCATATATTTT.